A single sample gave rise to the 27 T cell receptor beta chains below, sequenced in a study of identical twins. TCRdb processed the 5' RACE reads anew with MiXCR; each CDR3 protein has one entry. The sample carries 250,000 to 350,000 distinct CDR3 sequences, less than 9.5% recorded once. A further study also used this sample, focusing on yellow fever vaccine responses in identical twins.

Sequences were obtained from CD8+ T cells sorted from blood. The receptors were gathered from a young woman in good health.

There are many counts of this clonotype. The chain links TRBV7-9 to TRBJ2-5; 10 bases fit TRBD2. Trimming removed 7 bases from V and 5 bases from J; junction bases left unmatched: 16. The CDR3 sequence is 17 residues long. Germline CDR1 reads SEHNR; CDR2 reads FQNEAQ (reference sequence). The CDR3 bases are TGTGCCAGCAATTTTGGGGTGTCTAGCGGGAGCCGGGAGACCCAGTACTTC. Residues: CASNFGVSSGSRETQYF.

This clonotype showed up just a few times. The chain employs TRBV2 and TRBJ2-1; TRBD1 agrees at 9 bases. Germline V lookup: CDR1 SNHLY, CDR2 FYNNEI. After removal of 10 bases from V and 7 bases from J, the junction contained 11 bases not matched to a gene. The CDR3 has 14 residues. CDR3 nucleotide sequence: TGTGCCAACAAACAGGGGGCGGATGAGAATGAGCAGTTCTTC. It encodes CANKQGADENEQFF.

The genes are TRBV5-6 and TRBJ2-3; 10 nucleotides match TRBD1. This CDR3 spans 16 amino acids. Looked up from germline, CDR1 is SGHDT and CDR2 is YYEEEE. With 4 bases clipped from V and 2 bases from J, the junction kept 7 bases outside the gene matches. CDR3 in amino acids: CASSLGTGAPTDTQYF. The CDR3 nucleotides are TGTGCCAGCAGCCTCGGGACAGGGGCCCCCACAGATACGCAGTATTTT. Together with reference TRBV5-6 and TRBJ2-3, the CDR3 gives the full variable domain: DAGVTQSPTHLIKTRGQQVTLRCSPKSGHDTVSWYQQALGQGPQFIFQYYEEEERQRGNFPDRFSGHQFPNYSSELNVNALLLGDSALYLCASSLGTGAPTDTQYFGPGTRLTVL.

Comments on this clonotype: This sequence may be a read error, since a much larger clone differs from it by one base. CDR3 in amino acids: CTSSLVSRLDTQYF. The CDR3 DNA reads as TGTACCAGCAGTTTAGTATCGCGTCTGGATACGCAGTATTTT. The chain recombines TRBV12-3 or TRBV12-4 with TRBJ2-3; D unclear. This CDR3 contains 14 residues.

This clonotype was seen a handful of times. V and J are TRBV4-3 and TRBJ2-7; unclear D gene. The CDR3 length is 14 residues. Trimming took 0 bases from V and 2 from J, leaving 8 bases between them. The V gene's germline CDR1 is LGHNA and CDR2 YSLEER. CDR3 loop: CASSQDPSAYEQYF. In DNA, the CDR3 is TGCGCCAGCAGCCAAGATCCGTCCGCCTACGAGCAGTACTTC.

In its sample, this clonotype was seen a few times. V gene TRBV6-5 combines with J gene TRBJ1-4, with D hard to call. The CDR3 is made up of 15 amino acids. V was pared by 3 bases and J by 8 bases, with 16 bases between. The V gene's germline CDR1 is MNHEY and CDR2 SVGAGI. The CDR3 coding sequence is TGTGCCAGCAGTTATCGTTTGGAGGAAAGAGAAAAACTGTTTTTT. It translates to CASSYRLEEREKLFF.

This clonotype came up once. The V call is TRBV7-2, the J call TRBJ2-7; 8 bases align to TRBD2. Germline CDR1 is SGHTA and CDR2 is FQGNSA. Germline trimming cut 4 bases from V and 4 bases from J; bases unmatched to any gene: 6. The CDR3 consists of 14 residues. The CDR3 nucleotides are TGTGCCAGCAGCTACAACTTAGCGGGGTACGAGCAGTACTTC. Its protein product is CASSYNLAGYEQYF. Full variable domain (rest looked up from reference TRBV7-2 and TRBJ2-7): GAGVSQSPSNKVTEKGKDVELRCDPISGHTALYWYRQSLGQGLEFLIYFQGNSAPDKSGLPSDRFSAERTGGSVSTLTIQRTQQEDSAVYLCASSYNLAGYEQYFGPGTRLTVT.

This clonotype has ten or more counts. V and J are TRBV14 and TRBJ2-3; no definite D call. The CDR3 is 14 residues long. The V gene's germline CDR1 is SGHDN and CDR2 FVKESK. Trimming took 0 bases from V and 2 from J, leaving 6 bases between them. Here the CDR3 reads CASSQDSATDTQYF. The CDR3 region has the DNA TGTGCCAGCAGCCAAGATTCGGCCACAGATACGCAGTATTTT. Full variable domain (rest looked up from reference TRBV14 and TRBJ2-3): EAGVTQFPSHSVIEKGQTVTLRCDPISGHDNLYWYRRVMGKEIKFLLHFVKESKQDESGMPNNRFLAERTGGTYSTLKVQPAELEDSGVYFCASSQDSATDTQYFGPGTRLTVL.

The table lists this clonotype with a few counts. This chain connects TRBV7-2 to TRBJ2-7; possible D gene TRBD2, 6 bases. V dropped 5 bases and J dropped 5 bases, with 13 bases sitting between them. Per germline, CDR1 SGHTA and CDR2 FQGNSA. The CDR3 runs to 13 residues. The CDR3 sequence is CASSQPGSHEQYF. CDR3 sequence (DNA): TGTGCCAGCAGCCAACCCGGGAGCCACGAGCAGTACTTC.

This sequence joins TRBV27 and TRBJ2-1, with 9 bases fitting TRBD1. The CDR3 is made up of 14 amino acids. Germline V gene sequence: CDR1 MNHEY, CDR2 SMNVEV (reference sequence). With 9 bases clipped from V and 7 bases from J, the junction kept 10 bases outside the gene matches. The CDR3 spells CASRQIGTGNEQFF. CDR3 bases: TGTGCCAGTAGACAAATCGGGACAGGGAATGAGCAGTTCTTC.

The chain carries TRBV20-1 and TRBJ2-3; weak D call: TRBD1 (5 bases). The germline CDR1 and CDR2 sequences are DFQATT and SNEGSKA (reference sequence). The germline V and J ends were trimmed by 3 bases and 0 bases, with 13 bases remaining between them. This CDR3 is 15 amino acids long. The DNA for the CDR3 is TGCAGTGCTAGGGGGCTGTACACTAGCACAGATACGCAGTATTTT. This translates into CSARGLYTSTDTQYF.

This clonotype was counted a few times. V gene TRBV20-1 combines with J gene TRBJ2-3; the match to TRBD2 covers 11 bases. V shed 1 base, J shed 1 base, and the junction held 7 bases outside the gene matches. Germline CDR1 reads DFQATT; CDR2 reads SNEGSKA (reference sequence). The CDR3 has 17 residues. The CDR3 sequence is CSARGGPGLAGTDTQYF. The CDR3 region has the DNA TGCAGTGCTAGAGGGGGACCGGGACTAGCGGGCACAGATACGCAGTATTTT.

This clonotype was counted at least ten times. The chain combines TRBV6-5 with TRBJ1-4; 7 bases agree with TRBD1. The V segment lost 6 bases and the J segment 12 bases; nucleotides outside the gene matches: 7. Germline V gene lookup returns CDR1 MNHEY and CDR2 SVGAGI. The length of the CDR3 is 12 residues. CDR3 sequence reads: CASSPDREELFF. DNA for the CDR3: TGTGCCAGCAGCCCCGACAGGGAGGAACTGTTTTTT.

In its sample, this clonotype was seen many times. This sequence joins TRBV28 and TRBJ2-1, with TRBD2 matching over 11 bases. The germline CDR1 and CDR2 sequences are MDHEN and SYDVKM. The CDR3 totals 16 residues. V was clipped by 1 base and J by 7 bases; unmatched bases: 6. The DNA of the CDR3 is TGTGCCAGCAGTTTATCCTGGACTAGCGGGTCAAATGAGCAGTTCTTC. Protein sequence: CASSLSWTSGSNEQFF.

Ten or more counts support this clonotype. CDR3 amino acids: CASSQVAGENSPLHF. The CDR3 DNA sequence: TGCGCCAGCAGCCAAGTGGCAGGAGAAAATTCACCCCTCCACTTT. V usage is TRBV4-1 and J usage is TRBJ1-6, with D hard to call. CDR1 MGHRA and CDR2 YSYEKL come from the germline V gene. V lost 1 base and J 7 bases, leaving 11 bases between the germline ends. This CDR3 is built from 15 residues.

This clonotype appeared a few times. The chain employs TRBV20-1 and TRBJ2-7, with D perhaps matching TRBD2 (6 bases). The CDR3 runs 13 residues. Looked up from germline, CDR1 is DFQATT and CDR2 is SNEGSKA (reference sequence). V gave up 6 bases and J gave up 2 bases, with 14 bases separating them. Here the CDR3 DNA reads TGCAGTGCAAGGGACTTCAGCGCCTACGAGCAGTACTTC. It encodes CSARDFSAYEQYF.

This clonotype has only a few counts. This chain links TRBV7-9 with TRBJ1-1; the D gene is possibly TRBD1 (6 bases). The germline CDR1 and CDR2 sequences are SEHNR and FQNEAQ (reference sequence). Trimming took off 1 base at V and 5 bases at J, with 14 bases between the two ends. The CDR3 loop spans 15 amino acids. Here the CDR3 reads CASSLVGGRETEAFF. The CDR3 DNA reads TGTGCCAGCAGCTTAGTAGGGGGGAGGGAAACTGAAGCTTTCTTT.

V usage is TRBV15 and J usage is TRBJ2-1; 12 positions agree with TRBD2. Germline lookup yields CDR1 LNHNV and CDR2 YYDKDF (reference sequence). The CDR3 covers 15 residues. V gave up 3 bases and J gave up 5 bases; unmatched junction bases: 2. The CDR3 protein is CATSRRLAGDNEQFF. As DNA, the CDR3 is TGTGCCACCAGCAGGAGACTAGCGGGGGACAATGAGCAGTTCTTC.

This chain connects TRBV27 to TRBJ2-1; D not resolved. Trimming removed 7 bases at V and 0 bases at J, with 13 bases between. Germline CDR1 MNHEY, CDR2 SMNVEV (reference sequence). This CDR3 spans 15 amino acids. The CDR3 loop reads CASTWGLSSYNEQFF. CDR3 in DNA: TGTGCCAGCACCTGGGGTCTGAGCTCCTACAATGAGCAGTTCTTC.

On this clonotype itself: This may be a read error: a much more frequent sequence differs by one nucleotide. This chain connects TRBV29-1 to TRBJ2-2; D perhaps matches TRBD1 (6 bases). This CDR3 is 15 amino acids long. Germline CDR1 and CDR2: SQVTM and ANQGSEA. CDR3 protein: CSVDLVQGLTGDLFF. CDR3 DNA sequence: TGCAGCGTTGATTTGGTTCAGGGGCTTACCGGGGATCTGTTTTTT.

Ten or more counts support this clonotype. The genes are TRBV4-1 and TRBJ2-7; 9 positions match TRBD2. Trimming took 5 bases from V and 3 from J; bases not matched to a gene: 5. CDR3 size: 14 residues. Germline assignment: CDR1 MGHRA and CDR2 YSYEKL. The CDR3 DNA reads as TGCGCCAGCAGCGCGGGGGGGGAGGGCTACGAGCAGTACTTC. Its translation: CASSAGGEGYEQYF.

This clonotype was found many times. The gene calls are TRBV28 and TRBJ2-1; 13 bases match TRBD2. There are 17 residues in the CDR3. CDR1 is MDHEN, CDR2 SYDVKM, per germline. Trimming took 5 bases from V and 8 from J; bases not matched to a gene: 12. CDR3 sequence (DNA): TGTGCCAGCAGTCTCGCAGGACTAGCGGGAGTCTTTGATGAGCAGTTCTTC. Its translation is CASSLAGLAGVFDEQFF.

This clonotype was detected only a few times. The CDR3 DNA reads as TGCGCCAGCAGCCCCACGCTAGCGGGGGAGGGGAAGACCCAGTACTTC. It encodes CASSPTLAGEGKTQYF. The chain links TRBV4-3 to TRBJ2-5; 10 nucleotides align to TRBD2. Germline CDR1 LGHNA, CDR2 YSLEER. The CDR3 contains 16 residues. The V segment lost 4 bases and the J segment 6 bases; nucleotides outside the gene matches: 11.

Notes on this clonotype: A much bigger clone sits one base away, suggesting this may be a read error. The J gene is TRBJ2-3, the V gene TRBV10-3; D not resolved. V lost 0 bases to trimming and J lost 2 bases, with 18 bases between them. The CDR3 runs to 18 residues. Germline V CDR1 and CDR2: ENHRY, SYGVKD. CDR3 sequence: CAISESRRSAEFTDTQYF. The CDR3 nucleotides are TGTGCCATCAGTGAGTCGAGGCGATCGGCAGAGTTCACAGATACGCAGTATTTT.

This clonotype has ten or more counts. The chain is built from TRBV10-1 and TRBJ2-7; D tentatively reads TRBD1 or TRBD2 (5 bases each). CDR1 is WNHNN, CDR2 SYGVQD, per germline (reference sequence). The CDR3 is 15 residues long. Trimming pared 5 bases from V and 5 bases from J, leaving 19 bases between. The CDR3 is CASSSAGTRIHEQYF. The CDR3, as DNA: TGCGCCAGCAGTTCCGCCGGGACGAGAATCCACGAGCAGTACTTC.

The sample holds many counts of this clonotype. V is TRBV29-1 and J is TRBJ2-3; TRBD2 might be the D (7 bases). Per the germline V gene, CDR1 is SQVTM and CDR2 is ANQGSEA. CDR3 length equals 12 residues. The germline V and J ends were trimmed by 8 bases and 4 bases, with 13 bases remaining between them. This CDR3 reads CSCGGGADTQYF. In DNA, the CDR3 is TGCAGCTGTGGGGGGGGCGCAGATACGCAGTATTTT.

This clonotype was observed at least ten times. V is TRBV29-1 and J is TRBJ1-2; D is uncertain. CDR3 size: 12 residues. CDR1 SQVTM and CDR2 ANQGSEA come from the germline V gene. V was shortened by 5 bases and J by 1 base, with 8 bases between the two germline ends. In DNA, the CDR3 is TGCAGCGTTCTGGAAGTTAACTATGGCTACACCTTC. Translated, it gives CSVLEVNYGYTF.